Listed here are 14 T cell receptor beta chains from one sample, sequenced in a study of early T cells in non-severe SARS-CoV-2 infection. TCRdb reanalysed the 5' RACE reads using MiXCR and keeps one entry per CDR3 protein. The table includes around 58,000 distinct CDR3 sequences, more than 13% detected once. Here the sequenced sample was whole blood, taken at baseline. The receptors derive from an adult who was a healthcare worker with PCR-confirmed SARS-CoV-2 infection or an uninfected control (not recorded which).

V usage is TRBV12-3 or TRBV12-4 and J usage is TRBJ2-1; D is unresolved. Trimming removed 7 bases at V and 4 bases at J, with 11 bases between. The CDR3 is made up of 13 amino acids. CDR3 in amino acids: CASITLGYNEQFF. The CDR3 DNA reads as TGTGCCAGCATCACTTTGGGGTACAATGAGCAGTTCTTC.

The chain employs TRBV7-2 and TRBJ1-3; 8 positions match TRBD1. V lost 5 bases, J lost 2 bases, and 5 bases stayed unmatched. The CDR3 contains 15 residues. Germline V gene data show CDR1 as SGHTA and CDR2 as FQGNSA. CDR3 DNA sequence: TGTGCCAGCAGCCCCCGACAGGGGCCTGGAAACACCATATATTTT. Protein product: CASSPRQGPGNTIYF.

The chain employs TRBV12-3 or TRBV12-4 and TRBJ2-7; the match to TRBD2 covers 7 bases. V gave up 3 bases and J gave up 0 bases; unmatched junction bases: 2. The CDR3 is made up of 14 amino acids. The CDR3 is CASSLGGDSYEQYF. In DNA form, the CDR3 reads TGTGCCAGCAGTTTGGGGGGGGACTCCTACGAGCAGTACTTC.

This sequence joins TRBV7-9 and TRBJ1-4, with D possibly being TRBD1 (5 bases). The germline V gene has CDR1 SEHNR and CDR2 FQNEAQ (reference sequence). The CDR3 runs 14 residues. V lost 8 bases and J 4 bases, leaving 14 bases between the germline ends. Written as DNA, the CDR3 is TGTGCCAGCGACGGGGCAGCCAATAATGAAAAACTGTTTTTT. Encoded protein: CASDGAANNEKLFF. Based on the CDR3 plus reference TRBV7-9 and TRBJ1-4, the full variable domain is DTGVSQNPRHKITKRGQNVTFRCDPISEHNRLYWYRQTLGQGPEFLTYFQNEAQLEKSRLLSDRFSAERPKGSFSTLEIQRTEQGDSAMYLCASDGAANNEKLFFGSGTQLSVL.

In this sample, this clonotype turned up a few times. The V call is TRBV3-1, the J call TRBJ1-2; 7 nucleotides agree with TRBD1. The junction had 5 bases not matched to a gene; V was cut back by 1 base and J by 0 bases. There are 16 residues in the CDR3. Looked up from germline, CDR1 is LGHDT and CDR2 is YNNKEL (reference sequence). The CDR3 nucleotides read TGTGCCAGCAGCCAAGGAGGGACAGCCTCTAACTATGGCTACACCTTC. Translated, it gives CASSQGGTASNYGYTF.

For the CDR3, the DNA is TGTGCCAGCAGCGCAGGGGAAGAGACCCAGTACTTC. Translating it yields CASSAGEETQYF. The chain uses TRBV7-9 and TRBJ2-5, with TRBD1 as a possible D gene (6 bases). Germline V gene data show CDR1 as SEHNR and CDR2 as FQNEAQ (reference sequence). The CDR3 has 12 residues. Trimming took off 5 bases at V and 3 bases at J, with 7 bases between the two ends.

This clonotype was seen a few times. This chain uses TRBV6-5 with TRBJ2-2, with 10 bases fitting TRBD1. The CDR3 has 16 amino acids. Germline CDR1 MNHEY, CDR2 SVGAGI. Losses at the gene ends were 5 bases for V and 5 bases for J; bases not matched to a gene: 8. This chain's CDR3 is CASSQPGQGTTGELFF. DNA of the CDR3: TGTGCCAGCAGTCAACCGGGACAGGGGACAACCGGGGAGCTGTTTTTT.

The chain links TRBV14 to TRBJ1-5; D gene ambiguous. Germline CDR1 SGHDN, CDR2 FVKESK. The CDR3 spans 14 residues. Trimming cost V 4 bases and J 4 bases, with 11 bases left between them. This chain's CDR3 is CASSPLGSNQPQHF. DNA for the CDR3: TGTGCCAGCAGCCCCCTCGGGAGTAATCAGCCCCAGCATTTT.

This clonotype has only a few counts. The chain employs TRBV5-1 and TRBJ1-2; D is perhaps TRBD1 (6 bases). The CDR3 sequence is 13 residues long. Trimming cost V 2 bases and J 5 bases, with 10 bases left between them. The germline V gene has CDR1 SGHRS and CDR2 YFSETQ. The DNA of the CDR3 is TGCGCCAGCAGCTTCCCAGGGGAATATGGCTACACCTTC. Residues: CASSFPGEYGYTF.

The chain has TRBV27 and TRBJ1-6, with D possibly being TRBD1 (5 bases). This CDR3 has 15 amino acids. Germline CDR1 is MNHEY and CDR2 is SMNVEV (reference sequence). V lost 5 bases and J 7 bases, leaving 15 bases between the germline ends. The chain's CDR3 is CASSPTGTVNSPLHF. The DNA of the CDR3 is TGTGCCAGCAGTCCTACCGGGACGGTAAATTCACCCCTCCACTTT.

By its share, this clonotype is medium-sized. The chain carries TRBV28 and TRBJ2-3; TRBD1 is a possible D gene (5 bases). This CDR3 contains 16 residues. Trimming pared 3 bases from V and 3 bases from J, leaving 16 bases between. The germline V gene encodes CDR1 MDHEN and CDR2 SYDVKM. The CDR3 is CASSFGMGRGTDTQYF. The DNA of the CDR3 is TGTGCCAGCAGTTTCGGAATGGGGCGCGGAACAGATACGCAGTATTTT. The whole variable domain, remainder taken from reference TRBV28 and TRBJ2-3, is DVKVTQSSRYLVKRTGEKVFLECVQDMDHENMFWYRQDPGLGLRLIYFSYDVKMKEKGDIPEGYSVSREKKERFSLILESASTNQTSMYLCASSFGMGRGTDTQYFGPGTRLTVL.

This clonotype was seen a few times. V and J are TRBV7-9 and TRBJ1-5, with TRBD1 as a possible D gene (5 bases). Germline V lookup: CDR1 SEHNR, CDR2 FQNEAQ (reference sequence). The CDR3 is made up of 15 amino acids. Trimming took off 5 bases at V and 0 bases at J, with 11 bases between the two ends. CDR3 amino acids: CASSPPGGSNQPQHF. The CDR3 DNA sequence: TGTGCCAGCAGCCCTCCGGGGGGTAGCAATCAGCCCCAGCATTTT. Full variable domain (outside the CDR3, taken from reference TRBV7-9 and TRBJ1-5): DTGVSQNPRHKITKRGQNVTFRCDPISEHNRLYWYRQTLGQGPEFLTYFQNEAQLEKSRLLSDRFSAERPKGSFSTLEIQRTEQGDSAMYLCASSPPGGSNQPQHFGDGTRLSIL.

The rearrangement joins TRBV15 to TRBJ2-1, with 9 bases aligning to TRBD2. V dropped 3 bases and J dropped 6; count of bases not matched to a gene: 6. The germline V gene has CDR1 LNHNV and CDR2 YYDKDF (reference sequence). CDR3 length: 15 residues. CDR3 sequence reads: CATSSPQRGVNEQFF. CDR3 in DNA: TGTGCCACCAGCAGCCCCCAGCGGGGGGTCAATGAGCAGTTCTTC.

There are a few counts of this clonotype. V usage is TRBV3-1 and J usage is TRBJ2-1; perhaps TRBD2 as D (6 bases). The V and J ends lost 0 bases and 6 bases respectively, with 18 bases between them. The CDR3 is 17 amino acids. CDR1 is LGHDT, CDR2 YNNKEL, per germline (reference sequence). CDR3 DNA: TGTGCCAGCAGCCAAGACAGGACTATAGTTAATGTCAATGAGCAGTTCTTC. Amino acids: CASSQDRTIVNVNEQFF.